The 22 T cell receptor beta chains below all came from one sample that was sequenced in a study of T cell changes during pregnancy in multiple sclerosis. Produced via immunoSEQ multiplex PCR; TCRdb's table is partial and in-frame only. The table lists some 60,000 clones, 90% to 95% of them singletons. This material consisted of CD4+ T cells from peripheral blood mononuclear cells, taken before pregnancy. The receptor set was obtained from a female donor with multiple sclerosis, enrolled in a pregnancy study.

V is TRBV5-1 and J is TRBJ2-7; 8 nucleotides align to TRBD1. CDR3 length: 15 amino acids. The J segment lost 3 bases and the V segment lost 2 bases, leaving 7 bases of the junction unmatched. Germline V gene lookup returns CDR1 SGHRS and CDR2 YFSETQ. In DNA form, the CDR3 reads TGCGCCAGCAGCTTCACTGGACAGGGTTTCTACGAGCAGTACTTC. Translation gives CASSFTGQGFYEQYF.

CDR3 residues: CASSLGARPGANVLTF. CDR3 sequence (DNA): TGTGCCAGCAGCTTAGGAGCTAGGCCTGGGGCCAACGTCCTGACTTTC. The genes are TRBV7-3 and TRBJ2-6; D gene ambiguous. The CDR3 consists of 16 residues. The V gene lost 2 bases and the J gene lost 2 bases, with 10 bases spanning the gap. The V gene's germline CDR1 is SGHTA and CDR2 FQGTGA. The complete variable domain, with remaining parts taken from reference TRBV7-3 and TRBJ2-6, reads GAGVSQTPSNKVTEKGKYVELRCDPISGHTALYWYRQSLGQGPEFLIYFQGTGAADDSGLPNDRFFAVRPEGSVSTLKIQRTERGDSAVYLCASSLGARPGANVLTFGAGSRLTVL.

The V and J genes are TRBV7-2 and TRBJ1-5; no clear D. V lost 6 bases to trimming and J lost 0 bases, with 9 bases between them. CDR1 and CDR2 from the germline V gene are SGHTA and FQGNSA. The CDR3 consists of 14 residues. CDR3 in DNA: TGTGCCAGCAGTCGACTTGCTAGCAATCAGCCCCAGCATTTT. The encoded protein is CASSRLASNQPQHF. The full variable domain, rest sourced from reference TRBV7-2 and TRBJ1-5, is GAGVSQSPSNKVTEKGKDVELRCDPISGHTALYWYRQSLGQGLEFLIYFQGNSAPDKSGLPSDRFSAERTGGSVSTLTIQRTQQEDSAVYLCASSRLASNQPQHFGDGTRLSIL.

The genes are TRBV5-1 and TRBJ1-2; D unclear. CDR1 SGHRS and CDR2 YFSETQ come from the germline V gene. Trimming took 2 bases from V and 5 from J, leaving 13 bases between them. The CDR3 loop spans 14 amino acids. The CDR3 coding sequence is TGCGCCAGCAGCTTTTCCCCAGAACTATATGGCTACACCTTC. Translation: CASSFSPELYGYTF.

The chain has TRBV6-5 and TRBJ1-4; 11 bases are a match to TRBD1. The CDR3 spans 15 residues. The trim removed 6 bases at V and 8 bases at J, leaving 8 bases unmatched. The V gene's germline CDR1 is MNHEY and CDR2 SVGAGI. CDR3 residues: CASRRRTGGGEKLFF. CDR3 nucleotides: TGTGCCAGCAGACGGCGGACAGGGGGCGGCGAAAAACTGTTTTTT.

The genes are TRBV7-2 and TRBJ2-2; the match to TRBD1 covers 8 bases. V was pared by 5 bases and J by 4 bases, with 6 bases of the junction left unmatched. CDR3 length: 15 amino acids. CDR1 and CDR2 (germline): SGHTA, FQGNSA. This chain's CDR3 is CASSLGQGSTGELFF. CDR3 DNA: TGTGCCAGCAGCCTAGGACAGGGAAGCACCGGGGAGCTGTTTTTT. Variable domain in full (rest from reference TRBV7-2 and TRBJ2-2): GAGVSQSPSNKVTEKGKDVELRCDPISGHTALYWYRQSLGQGLEFLIYFQGNSAPDKSGLPSDRFSAERTGGSVSTLTIQRTQQEDSAVYLCASSLGQGSTGELFFGEGSRLTVL.

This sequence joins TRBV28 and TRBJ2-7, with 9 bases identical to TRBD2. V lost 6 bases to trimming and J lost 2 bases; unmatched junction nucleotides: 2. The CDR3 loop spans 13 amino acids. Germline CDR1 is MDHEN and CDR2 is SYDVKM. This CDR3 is CASSPSGTYEQYF. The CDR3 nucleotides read TGTGCCAGCAGCCCTAGCGGGACCTACGAGCAGTACTTC.

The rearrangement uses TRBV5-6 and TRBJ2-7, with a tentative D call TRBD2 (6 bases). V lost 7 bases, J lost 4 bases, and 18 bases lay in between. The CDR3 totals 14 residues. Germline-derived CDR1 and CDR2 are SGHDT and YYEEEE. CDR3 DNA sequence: TGTGCCAGCTCGGCCGGGACTGACTTGTACGAGCAGTACTTC. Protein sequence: CASSAGTDLYEQYF.

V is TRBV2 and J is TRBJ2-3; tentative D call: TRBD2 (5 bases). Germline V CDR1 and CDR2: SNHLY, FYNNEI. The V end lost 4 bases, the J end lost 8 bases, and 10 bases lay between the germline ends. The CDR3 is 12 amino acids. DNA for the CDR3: TGTGCCAGCAGTGCACGCGGACTTACGCAGTATTTT. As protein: CASSARGLTQYF.

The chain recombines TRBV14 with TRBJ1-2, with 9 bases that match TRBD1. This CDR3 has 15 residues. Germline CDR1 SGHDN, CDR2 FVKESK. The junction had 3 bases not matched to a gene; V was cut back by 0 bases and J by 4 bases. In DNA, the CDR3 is TGTGCCAGCAGCCAAGATTTGGGACAGGGCTATGGCTACACCTTC. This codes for CASSQDLGQGYGYTF.

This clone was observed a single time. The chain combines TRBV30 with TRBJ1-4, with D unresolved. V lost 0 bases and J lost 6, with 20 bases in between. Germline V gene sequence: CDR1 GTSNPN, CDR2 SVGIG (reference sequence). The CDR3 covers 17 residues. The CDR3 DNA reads TGTGCCTGGAGTGTTGGGTTCGGGAGAGAGTTCGATGAAAAACTGTTTTTT. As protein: CAWSVGFGREFDEKLFF.

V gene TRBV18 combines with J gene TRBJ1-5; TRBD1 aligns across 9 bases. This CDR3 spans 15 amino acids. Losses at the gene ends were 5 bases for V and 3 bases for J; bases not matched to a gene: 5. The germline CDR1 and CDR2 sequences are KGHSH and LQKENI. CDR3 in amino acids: CASSSDRGNNQPQHF. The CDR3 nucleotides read TGTGCCAGCTCATCCGACAGGGGGAACAATCAGCCCCAGCATTTT.

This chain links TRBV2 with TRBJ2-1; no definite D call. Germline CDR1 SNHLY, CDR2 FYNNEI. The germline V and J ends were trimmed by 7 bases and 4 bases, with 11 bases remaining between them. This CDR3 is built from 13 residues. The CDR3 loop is CASMEQNYNEQFF. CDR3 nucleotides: TGTGCCAGCATGGAACAGAATTACAATGAGCAGTTCTTC.

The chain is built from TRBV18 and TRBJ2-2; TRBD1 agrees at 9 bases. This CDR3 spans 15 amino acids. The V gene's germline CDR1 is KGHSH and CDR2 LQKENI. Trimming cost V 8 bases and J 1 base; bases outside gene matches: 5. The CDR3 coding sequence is TGTGCCAGCCCCGGACAGGGGAGGAACACCGGGGAGCTGTTTTTT. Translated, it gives CASPGQGRNTGELFF.

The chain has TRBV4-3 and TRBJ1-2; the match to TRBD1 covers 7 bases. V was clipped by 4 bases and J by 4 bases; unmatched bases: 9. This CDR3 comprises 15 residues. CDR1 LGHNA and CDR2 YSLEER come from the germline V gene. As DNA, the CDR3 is TGCGCCAGCAGCCCGCGGACAGGCTTAGGCTATGGCTACACCTTC. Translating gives CASSPRTGLGYGYTF.

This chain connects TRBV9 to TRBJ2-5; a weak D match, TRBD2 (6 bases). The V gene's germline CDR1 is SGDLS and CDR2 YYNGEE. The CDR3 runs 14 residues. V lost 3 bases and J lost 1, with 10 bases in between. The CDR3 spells CASSDGTGQETQYF. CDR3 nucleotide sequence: TGTGCCAGCAGCGATGGGACTGGCCAAGAGACCCAGTACTTC.

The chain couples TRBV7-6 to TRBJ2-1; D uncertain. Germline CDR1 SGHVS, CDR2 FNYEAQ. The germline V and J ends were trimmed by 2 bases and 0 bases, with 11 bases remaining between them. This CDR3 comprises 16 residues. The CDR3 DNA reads TGTGCCAGCAGCTTACTTGCGTCGAGCTCCTACAATGAGCAGTTCTTC. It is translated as CASSLLASSSYNEQFF.

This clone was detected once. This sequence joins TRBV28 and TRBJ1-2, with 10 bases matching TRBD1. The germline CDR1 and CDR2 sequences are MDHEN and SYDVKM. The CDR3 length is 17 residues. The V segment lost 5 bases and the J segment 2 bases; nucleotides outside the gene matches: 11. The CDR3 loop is CASSPPGQGNWNYGYTF. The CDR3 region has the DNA TGTGCCAGCAGTCCTCCGGGACAGGGGAATTGGAACTATGGCTACACCTTC.

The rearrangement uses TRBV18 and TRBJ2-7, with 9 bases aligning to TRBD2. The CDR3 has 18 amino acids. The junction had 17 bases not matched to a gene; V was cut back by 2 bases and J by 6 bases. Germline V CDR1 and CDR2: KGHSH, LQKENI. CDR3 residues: CASSPTASLAGHRSEQYF. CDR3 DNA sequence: TGTGCCAGCTCACCAACGGCGAGTCTAGCGGGACATCGTTCCGAGCAGTACTTC.

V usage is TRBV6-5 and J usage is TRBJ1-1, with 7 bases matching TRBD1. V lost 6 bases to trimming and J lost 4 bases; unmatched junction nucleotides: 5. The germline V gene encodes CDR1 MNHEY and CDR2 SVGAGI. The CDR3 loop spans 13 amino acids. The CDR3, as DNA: TGTGCCAGCAGCACCGACAGGGTCACTGAAGCTTTCTTT. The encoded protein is CASSTDRVTEAFF.

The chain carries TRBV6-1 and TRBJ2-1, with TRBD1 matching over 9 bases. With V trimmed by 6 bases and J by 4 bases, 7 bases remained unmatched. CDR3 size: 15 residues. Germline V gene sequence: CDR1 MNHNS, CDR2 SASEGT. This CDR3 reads CASRAGTGQYNEQFF. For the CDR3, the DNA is TGTGCCAGCAGAGCCGGGACAGGGCAATACAATGAGCAGTTCTTC.

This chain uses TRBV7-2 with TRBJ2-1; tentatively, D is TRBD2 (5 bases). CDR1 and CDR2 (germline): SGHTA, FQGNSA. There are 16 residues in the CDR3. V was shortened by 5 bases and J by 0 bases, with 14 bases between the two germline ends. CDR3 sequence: CASSRRLGSSYNEQFF. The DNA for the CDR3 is TGTGCCAGCAGCAGACGGCTAGGGAGCTCCTACAATGAGCAGTTCTTC.